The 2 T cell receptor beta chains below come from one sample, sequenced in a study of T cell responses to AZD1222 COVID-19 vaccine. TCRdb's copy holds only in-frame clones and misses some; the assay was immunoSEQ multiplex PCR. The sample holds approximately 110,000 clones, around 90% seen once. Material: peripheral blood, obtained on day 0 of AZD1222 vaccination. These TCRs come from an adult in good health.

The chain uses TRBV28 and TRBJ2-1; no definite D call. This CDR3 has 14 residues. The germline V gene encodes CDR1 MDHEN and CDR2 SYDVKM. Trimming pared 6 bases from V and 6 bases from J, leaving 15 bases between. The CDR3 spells CASSRPRPINEQFF. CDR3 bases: TGTGCCAGCAGCAGACCCCGGCCCATCAATGAGCAGTTCTTC. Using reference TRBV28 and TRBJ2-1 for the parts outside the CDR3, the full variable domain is DVKVTQSSRYLVKRTGEKVFLECVQDMDHENMFWYRQDPGLGLRLIYFSYDVKMKEKGDIPEGYSVSREKKERFSLILESASTNQTSMYLCASSRPRPINEQFFGPGTRLTVL.

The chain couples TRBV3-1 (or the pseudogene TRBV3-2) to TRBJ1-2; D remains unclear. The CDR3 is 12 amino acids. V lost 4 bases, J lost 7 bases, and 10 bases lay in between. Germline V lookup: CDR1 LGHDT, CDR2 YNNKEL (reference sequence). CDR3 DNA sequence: TGTGCCAGCAGCCGATTTGGACTTGGCTACACCTTC. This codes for CASSRFGLGYTF.